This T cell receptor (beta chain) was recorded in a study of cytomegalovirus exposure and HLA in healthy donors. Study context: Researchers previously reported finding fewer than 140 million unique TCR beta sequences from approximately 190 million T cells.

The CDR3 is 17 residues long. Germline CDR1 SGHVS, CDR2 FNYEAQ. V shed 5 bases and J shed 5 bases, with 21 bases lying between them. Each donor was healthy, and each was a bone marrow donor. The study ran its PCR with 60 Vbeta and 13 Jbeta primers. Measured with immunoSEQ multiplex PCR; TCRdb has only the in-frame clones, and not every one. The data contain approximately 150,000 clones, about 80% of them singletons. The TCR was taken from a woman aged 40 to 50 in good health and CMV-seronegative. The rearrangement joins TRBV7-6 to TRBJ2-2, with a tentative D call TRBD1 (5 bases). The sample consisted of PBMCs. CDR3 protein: CASSPWSGARVTGELFF. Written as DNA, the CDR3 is TGTGCCAGCAGCCCGTGGTCGGGTGCCAGGGTGACCGGGGAGCTGTTTTTT.